The rows below give T cell receptor beta chains drawn from one sample of a study of cytomegalovirus exposure and HLA in healthy donors. Produced via immunoSEQ multiplex PCR; TCRdb's table is partial and in-frame only. The data show fewer than 120,000 clones, over 60% seen once. The sequenced sample was PBMCs. Receptor source: a woman under 40 in good health and CMV-seronegative. CDR3s include the opening cysteine and the closing phenylalanine or tryptophan. The order of the fields is V gene, J gene, CDR3 protein.

TRBV4-3,TRBJ2-2,CASSQFQGADTGELFF
TRBV30,TRBJ1-5,CAWSQGLDQPQHF
TRBV6-1,TRBJ1-5,CASSEALAVSNQPQHF
TRBV19,TRBJ2-1,CASSTLAYNEQFF
TRBV4-3,TRBJ2-1,CASSQGGTSGRWEQFF
TRBV7-9,TRBJ2-1,CASSHPSTGDSYNEQFF
TRBV7-3,TRBJ2-3,CASSSGTGADTQYF
TRBV14,TRBJ1-4,CASRDSGREKLFF
TRBV5-6,TRBJ2-3,CASSLNQGWVGYF
TRBV28,TRBJ2-3,CASRDRGADTQYF
TRBV29-1,TRBJ1-1,CSVVGGTNTEAFF
TRBV4-1,TRBJ2-1,CASSPTGLAGGHEQFF
TRBV9,TRBJ2-7,CASSRGTGAYEQYF
TRBV6-5,TRBJ2-2,CASSHRDTGELFF
TRBV6-1,TRBJ1-1,CASSEAQGITEAFF